Only a few counts were recorded for the clone carrying this T cell receptor (beta chain). These data come from a study of identical twins. TCRdb analysed the 5' RACE reads with MiXCR anew, one entry per CDR3 protein. In the table there are around 680,000 distinct CDR3 sequences, over 8.5% of which are singletons. This CDR3 has 13 residues. Germline V gene sequence: CDR1 KGHSH, CDR2 LQKENI. V lost 1 base and J lost 9; bases outside the gene matches: 5. Each donor was a healthy Caucasian. The same sample was also used in a study of yellow fever vaccine responses in identical twins.

The TCR was taken from a woman younger than 30 in good health. The sample comprised PBMCs. The chain employs TRBV18 and TRBJ2-7; 8 positions match TRBD2. The CDR3 protein is CASSPLGREAQYF. As DNA, the CDR3 is TGTGCCAGCTCACCACTAGGGCGGGAGGCGCAGTACTTC.